Listed here are 8 T cell receptor beta chains from one sample, sequenced in a study of blood T cells in healthy people across ages. Primed by a sample-barcoded 5' primer and a J-beta primer mix, a second PCR proceeded for roughly 7 to 12 cycles. TCRdb re-called the 5' RACE reads with MiXCR, one entry per CDR3 protein. The data show approximately 1.5 million distinct CDR3 sequences, about 32% seen once. Sequencing was done on a sample of blood. These receptor sequences come from a woman in her 30s in good health.

This clonotype was recorded many times. The chain is built from TRBV29-1 and TRBJ2-2; D is perhaps TRBD2 (6 bases). CDR3 size: 17 residues. Germline CDR1 reads SQVTM; CDR2 reads ANQGSEA. The V and J ends lost 4 bases and 3 bases respectively, with 21 bases between them. The CDR3 sequence: CSVVTTAGGVDTGELFF. The DNA for the CDR3 is TGCAGCGTTGTGACAACCGCTGGAGGGGTAGACACCGGGGAGCTGTTTTTT.

The chain employs TRBV5-1 and TRBJ2-7; tentatively, D is TRBD1 (6 bases). The germline CDR1 and CDR2 sequences are SGHRS and YFSETQ. V gave up 4 bases and J gave up 3 bases, with 23 bases separating them. The CDR3 contains 17 residues. The CDR3 is CASSLGLGDIFLYEQYF. In DNA, the CDR3 is TGCGCCAGCAGCCTGGGTTTGGGGGACATCTTCCTCTACGAGCAGTACTTC.

The V gene is TRBV28, the J gene TRBJ1-2; perhaps TRBD1 as D (5 bases). The germline V gene has CDR1 MDHEN and CDR2 SYDVKM. There are 15 residues in the CDR3. Trimming cost V 1 base and J 4 bases, with 13 bases left between them. The CDR3 reads CASSLSRRGGYGYTF. The DNA for the CDR3 is TGTGCCAGCAGTTTATCCCGTAGGGGTGGCTATGGCTACACCTTC.

A word on this clonotype: One base away lies a much larger clone, so this may be a sequencing read error. The V gene is TRBV7-8, the J gene TRBJ2-3; 9 nucleotides line up with TRBD1. The CDR3 consists of 14 residues. Germline assignment: CDR1 SGHVS and CDR2 FQNEAQ. The CDR3 DNA follows: TGTGTCAGCAGCTACACAGGGGGCCCAGATACGCAGTATTTT. Amino acid sequence: CVSSYTGGPDTQYF. Based on the CDR3 plus reference TRBV7-8 and TRBJ2-3, the full variable domain is GAGVSQSPRYKVAKRGQDVALRCDPISGHVSLFWYQQALGQGPEFLTYFQNEAQLDKSGLPSDRFFAERPEGSVSTLKIQRTQQEDSAVYLCVSSYTGGPDTQYFGPGTRLTVL.

This chain links TRBV5-6 with TRBJ1-2, with unresolved D. This CDR3 has 13 amino acids. V was trimmed by 0 bases and J by 8 bases, leaving 11 bases between them. CDR1 is SGHDT and CDR2 is YYEEEE in the germline V gene. This CDR3 reads CASSLGTASGYTF. The CDR3, as DNA: TGTGCCAGCAGCTTGGGGACGGCCTCCGGCTACACCTTC.

This clonotype was picked up a small number of times. The chain carries TRBV5-1 and TRBJ2-3, with D possibly matching TRBD2 (6 bases). Between the trimmed V and J ends, which lost 0 bases and 2 bases, there was a span of 13 bases. Germline V lookup: CDR1 SGHRS, CDR2 YFSETQ. The CDR3 has 16 amino acids. DNA for the CDR3: TGCGCCAGCAGCTTGGAGGGTAGCGGATACACAGATACGCAGTATTTT. Amino acid sequence: CASSLEGSGYTDTQYF.

The chain carries TRBV5-1 and TRBJ2-7; the D is unclear. V gave up 0 bases and J gave up 5 bases, with 6 bases separating them. Germline V CDR1 and CDR2: SGHRS, YFSETQ. This CDR3 spans 12 amino acids. As DNA, the CDR3 is TGCGCCAGCAGCTTGGGCGCCCACGAGCAGTACTTC. Translating it yields CASSLGAHEQYF.

This clonotype was detected ten times or more. V is TRBV20-1 and J is TRBJ2-1; D gene uncertain. CDR1 DFQATT and CDR2 SNEGSKA come from the germline V gene (reference sequence). Deletions cut 2 bases from V and 10 bases from J, with 9 bases between. CDR3 length: 11 amino acids. Written as DNA, the CDR3 is TGCAGTGCTAGACAGCATCCCGAGCAGTTCTTC. Protein: CSARQHPEQFF.